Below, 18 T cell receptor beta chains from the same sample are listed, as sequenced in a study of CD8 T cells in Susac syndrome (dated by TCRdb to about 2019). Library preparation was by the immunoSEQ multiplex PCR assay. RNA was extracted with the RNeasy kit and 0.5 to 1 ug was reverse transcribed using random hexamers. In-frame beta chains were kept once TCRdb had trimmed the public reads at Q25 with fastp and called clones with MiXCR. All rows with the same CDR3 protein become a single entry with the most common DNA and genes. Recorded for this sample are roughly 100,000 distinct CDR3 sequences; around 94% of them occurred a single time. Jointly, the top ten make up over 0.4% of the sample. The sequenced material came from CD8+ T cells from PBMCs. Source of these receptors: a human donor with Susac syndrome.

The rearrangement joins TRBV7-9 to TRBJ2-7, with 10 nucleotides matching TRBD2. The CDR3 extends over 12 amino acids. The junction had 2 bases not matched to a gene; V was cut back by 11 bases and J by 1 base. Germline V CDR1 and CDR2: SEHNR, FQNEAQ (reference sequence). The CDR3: CAPSGGSYEQYF. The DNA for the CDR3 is TGTGCCCCTAGCGGGGGTTCCTACGAGCAGTACTTC.

CDR3 DNA sequence: TGCGCCAGCAGCCTGTCGGGTCCGTTCTATGGCTACACCTTC. It specifies CASSLSGPFYGYTF. The chain employs TRBV5-1 and TRBJ1-2; D remains ambiguous. Germline V gene sequence: CDR1 SGHRS, CDR2 YFSETQ. The germline V and J ends were trimmed by 4 bases and 4 bases, with 14 bases remaining between them. The length of the CDR3 is 14 residues.

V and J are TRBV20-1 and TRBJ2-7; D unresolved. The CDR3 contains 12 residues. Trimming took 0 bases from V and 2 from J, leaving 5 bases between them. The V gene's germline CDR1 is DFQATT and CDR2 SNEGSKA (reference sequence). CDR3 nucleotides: TGCAGTGCTAGAGATTGGACCTACGAGCAGTACTTC. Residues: CSARDWTYEQYF.

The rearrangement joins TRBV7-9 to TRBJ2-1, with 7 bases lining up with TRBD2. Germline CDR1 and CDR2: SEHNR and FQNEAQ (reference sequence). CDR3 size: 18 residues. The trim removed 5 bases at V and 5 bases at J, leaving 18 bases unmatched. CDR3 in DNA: TGTGCCAGCAGCGTAACGGGGACTACCTCGACCCCCCACAATGAGCAGTTCTTC. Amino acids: CASSVTGTTSTPHNEQFF.

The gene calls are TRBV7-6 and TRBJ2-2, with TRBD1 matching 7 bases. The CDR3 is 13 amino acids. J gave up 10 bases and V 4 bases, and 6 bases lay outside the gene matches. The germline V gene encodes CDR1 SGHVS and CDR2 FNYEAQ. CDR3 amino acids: CASSWGTVQELFF. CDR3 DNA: TGTGCCAGCAGCTGGGGGACAGTGCAGGAGCTGTTTTTT.

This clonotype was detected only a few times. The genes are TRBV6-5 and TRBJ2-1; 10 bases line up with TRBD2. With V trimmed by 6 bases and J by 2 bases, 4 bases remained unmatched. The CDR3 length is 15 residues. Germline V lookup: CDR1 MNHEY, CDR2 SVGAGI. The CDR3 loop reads CASSHSGGTYNEQFF. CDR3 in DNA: TGTGCCAGCAGCCATAGCGGGGGGACCTACAATGAGCAGTTCTTC.

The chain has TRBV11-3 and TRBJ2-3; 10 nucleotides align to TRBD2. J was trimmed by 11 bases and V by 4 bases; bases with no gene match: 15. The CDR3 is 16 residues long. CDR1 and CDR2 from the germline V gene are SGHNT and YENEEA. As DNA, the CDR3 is TGTGCCAGCAGCTCTTATAGCGGGGGGTCGAGTGGGAAGCAGTATTTT. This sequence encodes CASSSYSGGSSGKQYF.

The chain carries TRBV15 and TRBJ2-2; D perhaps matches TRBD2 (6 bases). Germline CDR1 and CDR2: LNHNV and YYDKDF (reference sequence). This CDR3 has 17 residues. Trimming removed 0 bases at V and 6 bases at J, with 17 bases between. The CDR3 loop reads CATSREVPRLDAGELFF. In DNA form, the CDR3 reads TGTGCCACCAGCAGAGAAGTTCCCAGACTAGATGCCGGGGAGCTGTTTTTT.

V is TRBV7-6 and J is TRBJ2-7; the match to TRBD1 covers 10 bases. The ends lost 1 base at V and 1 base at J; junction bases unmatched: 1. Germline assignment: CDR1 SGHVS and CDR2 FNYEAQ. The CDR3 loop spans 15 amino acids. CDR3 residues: CASSLEGQGSYEQYF. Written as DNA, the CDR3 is TGTGCCAGCAGCTTAGAGGGACAGGGGTCCTACGAGCAGTACTTC.

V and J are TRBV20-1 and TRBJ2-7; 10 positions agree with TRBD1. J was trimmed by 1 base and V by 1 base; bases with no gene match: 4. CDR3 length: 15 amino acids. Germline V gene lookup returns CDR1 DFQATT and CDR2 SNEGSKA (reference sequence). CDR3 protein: CSARAGTGVSYEQYF. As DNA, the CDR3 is TGCAGTGCTAGAGCGGGGACAGGGGTATCCTACGAGCAGTACTTC.

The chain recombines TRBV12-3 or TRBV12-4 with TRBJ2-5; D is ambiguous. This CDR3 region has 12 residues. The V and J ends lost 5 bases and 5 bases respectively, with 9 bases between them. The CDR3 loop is CASSGYAETQYF. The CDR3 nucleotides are TGTGCCAGCAGTGGATACGCGGAGACCCAGTACTTC.

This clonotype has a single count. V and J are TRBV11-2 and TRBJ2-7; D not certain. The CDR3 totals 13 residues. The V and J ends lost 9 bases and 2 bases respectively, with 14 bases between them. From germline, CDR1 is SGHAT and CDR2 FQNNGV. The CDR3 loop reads CASTPDPPYEQYF. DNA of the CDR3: TGTGCCAGTACACCCGATCCACCCTACGAGCAGTACTTC.

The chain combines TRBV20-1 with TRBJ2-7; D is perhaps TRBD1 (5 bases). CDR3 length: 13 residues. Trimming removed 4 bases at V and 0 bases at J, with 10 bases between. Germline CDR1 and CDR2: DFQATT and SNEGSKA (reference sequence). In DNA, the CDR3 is TGCAGTGCTAAGGGGCGGAGCTCCTACGAGCAGTACTTC. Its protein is CSAKGRSSYEQYF.

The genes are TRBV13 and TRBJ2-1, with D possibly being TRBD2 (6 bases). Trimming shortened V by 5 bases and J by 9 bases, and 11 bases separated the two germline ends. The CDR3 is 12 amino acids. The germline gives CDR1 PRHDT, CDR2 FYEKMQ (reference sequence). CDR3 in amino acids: CASSTTSSEQFF. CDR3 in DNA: TGTGCCAGCAGCACGACTAGTAGTGAGCAGTTCTTC.

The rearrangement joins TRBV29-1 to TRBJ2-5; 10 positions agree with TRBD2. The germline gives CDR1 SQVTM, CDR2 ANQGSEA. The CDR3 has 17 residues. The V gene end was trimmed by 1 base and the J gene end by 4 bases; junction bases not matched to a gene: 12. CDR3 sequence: CSVEGEVSGGERETQYF. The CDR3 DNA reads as TGCAGCGTTGAAGGGGAGGTGAGCGGGGGGGAGAGAGAGACCCAGTACTTC.

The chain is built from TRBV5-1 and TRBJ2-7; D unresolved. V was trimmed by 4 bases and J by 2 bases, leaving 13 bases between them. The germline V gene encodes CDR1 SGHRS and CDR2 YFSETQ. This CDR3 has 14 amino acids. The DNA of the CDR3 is TGCGCCAGCAGCACAGTAGAAGCGCCCTACGAGCAGTACTTC. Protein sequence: CASSTVEAPYEQYF.

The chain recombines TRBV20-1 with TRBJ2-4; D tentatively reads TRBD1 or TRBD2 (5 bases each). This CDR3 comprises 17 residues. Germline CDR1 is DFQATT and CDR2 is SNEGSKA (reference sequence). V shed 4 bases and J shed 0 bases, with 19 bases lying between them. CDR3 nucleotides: TGCAGTGCTACTCTCCGGGGCAGGGACCTAGCCAAAAACATTCAGTACTTC. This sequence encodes CSATLRGRDLAKNIQYF.

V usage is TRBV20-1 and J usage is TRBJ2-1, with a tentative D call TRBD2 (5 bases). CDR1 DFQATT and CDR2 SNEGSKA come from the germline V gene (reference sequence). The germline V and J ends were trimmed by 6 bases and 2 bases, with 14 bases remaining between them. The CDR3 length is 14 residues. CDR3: CSAPLANPYNEQFF. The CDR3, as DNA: TGCAGTGCACCGCTAGCAAATCCCTACAATGAGCAGTTCTTC.